A selection of T cell receptor beta chains follows, all from one sample in a study of T cell repertoires in cytomegalovirus infection. MiXCR was run by TCRdb on the reads, yielding one entry per CDR3 protein. The table includes a few hundred thousand distinct CDR3 sequences, about 28% detected once. What these receptors recognize is not known. This sample comprised cultured PBMCs, obtained from culture after CMV antigen stimulation. The receptors here all came from a human donor in good health (CMV status not recorded). Some clones in this sample may be carry-over from other donors' samples. Both conserved end residues are part of each CDR3. Fields, in order: clone size, D gene, V gene, J gene, CDR3 length, CDR3 protein, CDR3 DNA. A D gene is named only where the DNA matches it firmly. Rows may omit the clone size; those that give it use once, few, many or a size class.

-	-	TRBV18	TRBJ1-1	15	CASSPGRGPNTEAFF	TGTGCCAGCTCACCGGGGCGGGGGCCGAACACTGAAGCTTTCTTT
few	-	TRBV24-1	TRBJ2-5	16	CATSDPSTGGQETQYF	TGTGCCACCAGTGACCCCTCGACCGGGGGACAAGAGACCCAGTACTTC
few	TRBD2	TRBV15	TRBJ2-5	15	CATSDPGLARETQYF	TGTGCCACCAGCGACCCCGGACTAGCTCGGGAGACCCAGTACTTC
many	-	TRBV2	TRBJ2-7	13	CASSEPFSYEQYF	TGTGCCAGCAGTGAACCCTTCTCCTACGAGCAGTACTTC
-	-	TRBV20-1	TRBJ1-5	14	CSATFRSGPGPQHF	TGCAGTGCTACCTTTCGGTCAGGGCCAGGGCCCCAGCATTTT
-	-	TRBV12-3/TRBV12-4	TRBJ2-5	12	CASSLSYETQYF	TGTGCCAGCAGTTTAAGCTACGAGACCCAGTACTTC
many	TRBD1	TRBV19	TRBJ2-7	15	CASSPRQGYFDEQYF	TGTGCCAGTAGTCCGAGACAGGGGTACTTTGACGAGCAGTACTTC
-	-	TRBV2	TRBJ2-2	14	CASSEVGGTGELFF	TGTGCCAGCAGTGAAGTGGGTGGGACCGGGGAGCTGTTTTTT
-	-	TRBV19	TRBJ1-5	13	CASNVEGHQPQHF	TGTGCCAGTAATGTAGAGGGGCACCAGCCCCAGCATTTT
many	TRBD2	TRBV7-3	TRBJ2-2	17	CASSLFGGAMNTGELFF	TGTGCCAGCAGCTTATTCGGGGGGGCTATGAACACCGGGGAGCTGTTTTTT
-	-	TRBV19	TRBJ1-5	13	CASREDHDQPQHF	TGTGCCAGTAGGGAGGATCACGATCAGCCCCAGCATTTT
-	TRBD1	TRBV7-2	TRBJ1-5	12	CASSHRQGPQHF	TGTGCCAGCAGCCACCGACAGGGGCCCCAGCATTTT
-	-	TRBV7-9	TRBJ1-2	15	CASSPGGLGSDGYTF	TGTGCCAGCAGCCCCGGCGGCCTAGGGTCGGATGGCTACACCTTC
-	TRBD1	TRBV7-9	TRBJ1-4	14	CASSRSGTVEKLFF	TGTGCCAGCAGCCGATCCGGGACAGTCGAAAAACTGTTTTTT
-	-	TRBV20-1	TRBJ2-7	12	CSGSGPTYEQYF	TGCAGTGGATCGGGGCCAACCTACGAGCAGTACTTC
-	-	TRBV6-5	TRBJ2-7	15	CASSIAGRGHYEQYF	TGTGCCAGCAGTATCGCAGGGAGGGGACATTACGAGCAGTACTTC
-	-	TRBV7-6	TRBJ2-6	18	CASSSLTTGLHGANVLTF	TGTGCCAGCAGCTCCCTCACGACAGGCCTACACGGGGCCAACGTCCTGACTTTC
-	-	TRBV23-1	TRBJ1-5	13	CASSQFKKGPQHF	TGCGCCAGCAGTCAATTCAAAAAAGGGCCCCAGCATTTT
many	TRBD1	TRBV12-3/TRBV12-4	TRBJ1-6	16	CASCLGGTGISSPLHF	TGTGCCAGTTGTTTGGGGGGGACAGGGATTTCTTCACCCCTCCACTTT
few	-	TRBV18	TRBJ2-3	14	CASSPGGGPDTQYF	TGTGCCAGCTCACCAGGGGGCGGGCCAGATACGCAGTATTTT
-	-	TRBV19	TRBJ1-5	16	CASSIGWQNSNQPQHF	TGTGCCAGTAGTATAGGGTGGCAGAATAGCAATCAGCCCCAGCATTTT
few	-	TRBV10-3	TRBJ1-5	15	CAISTGQPSNQPQHF	TGTGCCATCAGCACCGGACAGCCGAGCAATCAGCCCCAGCATTTT
few	TRBD1	TRBV19	TRBJ1-1	17	CASTIGQGSAMNTEAFF	TGTGCCAGTACAATCGGACAGGGAAGCGCGATGAACACTGAAGCTTTCTTT
-	-	TRBV12-3/TRBV12-4	TRBJ2-3	11	CATTRADTQYF	TGTGCGACCACTCGGGCAGATACGCAGTATTTT
-	TRBD1	TRBV9	TRBJ2-5	16	CASSADRLPYQETQYF	TGTGCCAGCAGCGCGGACAGGTTACCGTACCAAGAGACCCAGTACTTC
many	TRBD1	TRBV6-1	TRBJ1-1	16	CASIEGAWRMNTEAFF	TGTGCCAGCATAGAGGGGGCGTGGAGAATGAACACTGAAGCTTTCTTT
-	TRBD2	TRBV7-3	TRBJ2-3	15	CASSSASGRPDTQYF	TGTGCCAGCAGCTCGGCTAGCGGGAGACCAGATACGCAGTATTTT
-	-	TRBV19	TRBJ1-5	15	CASSWGSPGVQPQHF	TGTGCCAGTAGTTGGGGATCCCCAGGGGTTCAGCCCCAGCATTTT
-	-	TRBV7-6	TRBJ1-1	13	CAQQEGMNTEAFF	TGTGCCCAGCAGGAAGGAATGAACACTGAAGCTTTCTTT